The 17 T cell receptor beta chains in this list originate from one sample, sequenced in a study of blood T cells in healthy people across ages. Combining a sample-barcoded 5' primer with a J-beta primer mix, a second PCR ran for roughly 6 to 12 cycles. MiXCR was run by TCRdb on the 5' RACE reads, yielding one entry per CDR3 protein. The sample consists of a few hundred thousand distinct CDR3 sequences, roughly 29% of them appearing once. Specimen: blood. All receptors derive from a woman in her 70s in good health.

The chain links TRBV18 to TRBJ1-1, with D possibly matching TRBD1 (6 bases). This CDR3 spans 17 amino acids. In germline, CDR1 is KGHSH, CDR2 LQKENI. Trimming shortened V by 3 bases and J by 1 base, and 18 bases separated the two germline ends. Written as DNA, the CDR3 is TGTGCCAGCTCACCCGCGGTAGGGGGGTCAAGGAACACTGAAGCTTTCTTT. Its protein is CASSPAVGGSRNTEAFF. The variable domain in full, with the rest retrieved from reference TRBV18 and TRBJ1-1, is NAGVMQNPRHLVRRRGQEARLRCSPMKGHSHVYWYRQLPEEGLKFMVYLQKENIIDESGMPKERFSAEFPKEGPSILRIQQVVRGDSAAYFCASSPAVGGSRNTEAFFGQGTRLTVV.

In regard to this clonotype: At one end the junction does not follow the germline gene, possibly because of a read error. This rearrangement joins TRBV6-5 to TRBJ2-3; 9 nucleotides align to TRBD2. Per the germline V gene, CDR1 is MNHEY and CDR2 is SVGAGI. The CDR3 contains 15 residues. The CDR3 sequence is CASRKGAGGGNTRYF. The CDR3 DNA reads as TGTGCCAGCAGGAAAGGAGCGGGAGGAGGTAATACGCGGTATTTT.

This clonotype was picked up a small number of times. The chain employs TRBV27 and TRBJ2-7; TRBD2 matches 15 bases. CDR3 length equals 18 residues. The V segment lost 0 bases and the J segment 6 bases; nucleotides outside the gene matches: 9. The germline V gene encodes CDR1 MNHEY and CDR2 SMNVEV (reference sequence). CDR3 DNA: TGTGCCAGCAGTTTATCCCCCGGACTAGCGGGAGGGCCTAGCGAGCAGTACTTC. Translation gives CASSLSPGLAGGPSEQYF.

This clonotype was seen a few times. CDR3 protein: CASSLSNRRRAAKNIQYF. The DNA of the CDR3 is TGTGCCAGCAGCCTCTCAAATCGTCGGAGGGCGGCCAAAAACATTCAGTACTTC. This chain joins TRBV3-1 and TRBJ2-4, with a tentative D call TRBD2 (6 bases). Germline V CDR1 and CDR2: LGHDT, YNNKEL (reference sequence). Trimming removed 4 bases from V and 1 base from J, with 20 bases in between. The CDR3 contains 18 residues.

This clonotype turned up a few times. The rearrangement links TRBV20-1 to TRBJ1-3; D might be TRBD1 (6 bases). V lost 6 bases to trimming and J lost 2 bases, with 14 bases between them. There are 14 residues in the CDR3. CDR1 DFQATT and CDR2 SNEGSKA come from the germline V gene (reference sequence). The DNA for the CDR3 is TGCAGTGCCGCCGTGGAGGGGGCTGGAAACACCATATATTTT. Amino acid sequence: CSAAVEGAGNTIYF.

This chain joins TRBV28 and TRBJ2-5; tentative D call: TRBD1 (6 bases). The DNA end is more similar to TRBJ2-7, so the J call may be wrong. CDR3 length: 13 residues. CDR1 MDHEN and CDR2 SYDVKM come from the germline V gene. The CDR3 nucleotides read TGTGCCAGCAGGAAGAAAAGGACAGTCGAGCAGTACTTC. Residues: CASRKKRTVEQYF.

The chain couples TRBV4-1 to TRBJ2-5, with a possible D match to TRBD2 (6 bases). The length of the CDR3 is 14 residues. The germline gives CDR1 MGHRA, CDR2 YSYEKL. Trimming removed 0 bases from V and 2 bases from J, with 7 bases in between. The CDR3 coding sequence is TGCGCCAGCAGCCAAGAGGGGGGACAAGAGACCCAGTACTTC. Translated, it gives CASSQEGGQETQYF.

The chain carries TRBV28 and TRBJ1-6, with D possibly matching TRBD1 (6 bases). V was shortened by 0 bases and J by 10 bases, with 19 bases between the two germline ends. The CDR3 contains 17 residues. Germline CDR1 is MDHEN and CDR2 is SYDVKM. The CDR3 nucleotides are TGTGCCAGCAGTTTATGGCTGTGGGGGCGAGAGCTCTCACCCCTCCACTTT. As protein: CASSLWLWGRELSPLHF.

V and J are TRBV7-2 and TRBJ2-3; D might be TRBD1 (6 bases). Germline V gene lookup returns CDR1 SGHTA and CDR2 FQGNSA. V lost 7 bases to trimming and J lost 2 bases, with 19 bases between them. This CDR3 region has 16 residues. CDR3 DNA: TGTGCCAGCACACCCCGTACAGGGACGCACACAGATACGCAGTATTTT. Protein product: CASTPRTGTHTDTQYF.

This clonotype was recorded once. This chain links TRBV5-1 with TRBJ2-3; 8 bases agree with TRBD2. CDR1 and CDR2 from the germline V gene are SGHRS and YFSETQ. The CDR3 has 14 residues. The V segment lost 6 bases and the J segment 2 bases; nucleotides outside the gene matches: 5. CDR3 sequence reads: CASTASGFTDTQYF. CDR3 sequence (DNA): TGCGCCAGCACTGCTAGCGGGTTCACAGATACGCAGTATTTT.

J is TRBJ2-5 and V is TRBV29-1; 7 bases line up with TRBD2. With 4 bases clipped from V and 3 bases from J, the junction kept 5 bases outside the gene matches. The CDR3 extends over 13 amino acids. CDR1 is SQVTM, CDR2 ANQGSEA, per germline. The CDR3 DNA is TGCAGCGTTGCGGGACTAATGGAAGAGACCCAGTACTTC. Encoded protein: CSVAGLMEETQYF.

The gene calls are TRBV14 and TRBJ2-6; TRBD2 might be the D (5 bases). V was pared by 1 base and J by 0 bases, with 10 bases between. Germline V CDR1 and CDR2: SGHDN, FVKESK. The CDR3 loop spans 17 amino acids. CDR3 protein: CASSQAERISGANVLTF. CDR3 sequence (DNA): TGTGCCAGCAGCCAAGCGGAGCGGATCTCTGGGGCCAACGTCCTGACTTTC.

This clonotype was observed a few times. This chain uses TRBV18 with TRBJ2-7; 10 bases are shared with TRBD1. With V trimmed by 1 base and J by 5 bases, 5 bases remained unmatched. Germline-derived CDR1 and CDR2 are KGHSH and LQKENI. This CDR3 comprises 15 residues. CDR3 in DNA: TGTGCCAGCTCACCACGGGGGACAGGGGTCAACGAGCAGTACTTC. The encoded protein is CASSPRGTGVNEQYF.

V and J are TRBV15 and TRBJ2-4, with TRBD1 as a possible D gene (5 bases). The CDR3 extends over 12 amino acids. The V end was cut by 8 bases, the J end by 0 bases, with 5 bases between. The germline V gene has CDR1 LNHNV and CDR2 YYDKDF (reference sequence). In DNA, the CDR3 is TGTGCCACCGGACAAGCCAAAAACATTCAGTACTTC. The encoded protein is CATGQAKNIQYF.

This clonotype was found a few times. J is TRBJ2-1 and V is TRBV10-3; 7 nucleotides agree with TRBD2. The length of the CDR3 is 15 residues. Looked up from germline, CDR1 is ENHRY and CDR2 is SYGVKD. J was trimmed by 11 bases and V by 3 bases; bases with no gene match: 13. This chain's CDR3 is CAISDPQTSQAQQFF. The DNA of the CDR3 is TGTGCCATCAGTGATCCTCAGACTAGCCAGGCTCAGCAGTTCTTC.

The chain couples TRBV7-2 to TRBJ1-1; D not certain. The CDR3 runs to 15 residues. V was shortened by 6 bases and J by 2 bases, with 16 bases between the two germline ends. Per the germline V gene, CDR1 is SGHTA and CDR2 is FQGNSA. The CDR3 spells CASRTPGSSNTEAFF. In DNA form, the CDR3 reads TGTGCCAGCAGGACTCCGGGGAGCAGTAACACTGAAGCTTTCTTT.

This clonotype was counted once. V gene TRBV29-1 combines with J gene TRBJ1-4; no clear D gene. Germline lookup yields CDR1 SQVTM and CDR2 ANQGSEA. The CDR3 contains 12 residues. V was pared by 5 bases and J by 10 bases, with 14 bases between. This chain's CDR3 is CSVQTPVGKLFF. In nucleotides, the CDR3 is TGCAGCGTTCAAACCCCTGTCGGAAAACTGTTTTTT.